These T cell receptor beta chains were read from a single sample in a study of radiation and T cells in renal cell carcinoma. Assay used: immunoSEQ multiplex PCR; TCRdb lists only in-frame clones, some missing. The repertoire holds roughly 170,000 clones, with about 88% as singletons. The starting material was blood, obtained from a patient whose treatment included radiotherapy and nephrectomy. The receptors were gathered from a woman in her 50s with renal cell carcinoma. The CDR3 runs from the conserved cysteine through the conserved F or W.

len | j_gene | v_gene | CDR3aa
14 | TRBJ2-5 | TRBV5-6 | CASRGGVIGGTQYF
17 | TRBJ2-1 | TRBV2 | CASSQSITEPSYNEQFF
12 | TRBJ1-5 | TRBV10-1 | CASSVWDQPQHF
16 | TRBJ2-2 | TRBV11-2 | CASSSSRIPDTGELFF
16 | TRBJ2-3 | TRBV9 | CASSVGAGVSTDTQYF
16 | TRBJ1-1 | TRBV19 | CASTRLGGNMNTEAFF
14 | TRBJ2-3 | TRBV11-2 | CASSLLGGTDTQYF
13 | TRBJ1-3 | TRBV2 | CASSTSTGNTIYF
14 | TRBJ1-2 | TRBV5-5 | CASSLGPRDVGYTF
13 | TRBJ2-7 | TRBV28 | CASSLPGQYEQYF